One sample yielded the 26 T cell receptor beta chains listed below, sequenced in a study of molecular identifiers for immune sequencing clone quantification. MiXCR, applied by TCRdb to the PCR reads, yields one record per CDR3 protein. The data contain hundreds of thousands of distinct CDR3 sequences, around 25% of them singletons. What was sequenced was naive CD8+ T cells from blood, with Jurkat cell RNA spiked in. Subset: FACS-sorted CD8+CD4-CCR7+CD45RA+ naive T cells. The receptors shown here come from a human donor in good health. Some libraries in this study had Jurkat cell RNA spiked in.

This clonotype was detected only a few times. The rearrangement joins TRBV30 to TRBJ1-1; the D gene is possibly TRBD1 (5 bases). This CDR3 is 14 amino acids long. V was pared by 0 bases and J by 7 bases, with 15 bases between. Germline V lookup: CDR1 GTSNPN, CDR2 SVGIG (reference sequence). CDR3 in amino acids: CAWSVPGTVFEAFF. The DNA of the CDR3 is TGTGCCTGGAGTGTACCGGGGACCGTGTTTGAAGCTTTCTTT.

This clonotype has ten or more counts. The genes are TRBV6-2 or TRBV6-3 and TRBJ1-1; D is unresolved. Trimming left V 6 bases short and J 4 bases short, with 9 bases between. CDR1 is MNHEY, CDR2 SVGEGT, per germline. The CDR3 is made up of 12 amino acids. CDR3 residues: CASSLRVTEAFF. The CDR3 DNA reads TGTGCCAGCAGCTTGAGGGTCACTGAAGCTTTCTTT.

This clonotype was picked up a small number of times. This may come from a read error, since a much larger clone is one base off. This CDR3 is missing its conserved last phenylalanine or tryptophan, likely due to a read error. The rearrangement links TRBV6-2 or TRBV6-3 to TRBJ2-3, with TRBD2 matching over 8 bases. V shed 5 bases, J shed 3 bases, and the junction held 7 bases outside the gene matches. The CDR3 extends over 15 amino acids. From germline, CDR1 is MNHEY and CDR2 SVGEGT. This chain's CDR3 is CASSTESGGTDTQYL. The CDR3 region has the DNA TGTGCCAGCAGTACAGAGAGCGGGGGAACAGATACGCAGTATCTT.

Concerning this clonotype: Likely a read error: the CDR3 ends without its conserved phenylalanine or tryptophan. The DNA of the CDR3 is TGTGCCAGTAGTCCGTCCTCAGGGCGCTACTCTGGAAACACCATATATTAT. Translated, it gives CASSPSSGRYSGNTIYY. This chain links TRBV19 with TRBJ1-3; D possibly corresponds to TRBD1 (5 bases). The ends were cut back, 5 bases at V and 0 bases at J, with 17 bases in the middle. The CDR3 length is 17 residues. The germline V gene has CDR1 LNHDA and CDR2 SQIVND (reference sequence).

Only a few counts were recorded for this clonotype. The DNA for the CDR3 is TGCAGTGCTAGACAGGGACAGAACTGGGCCTATGGCTACACCTTC. It translates to CSARQGQNWAYGYTF. The chain joins TRBV20-1 to TRBJ1-2; 7 bases map to TRBD1. Trimming at V came to 2 bases and at J to 4 bases, leaving 10 bases not matched to a gene. The germline gives CDR1 DFQATT, CDR2 SNEGSKA (reference sequence). The CDR3 is 15 residues long.

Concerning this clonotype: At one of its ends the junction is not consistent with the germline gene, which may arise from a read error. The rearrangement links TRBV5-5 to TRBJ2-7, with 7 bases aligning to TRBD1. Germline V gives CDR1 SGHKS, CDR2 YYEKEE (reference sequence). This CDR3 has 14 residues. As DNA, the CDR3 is TGTGCCGGCAGCACAGGGACAGTAACCTACGAGCAGTACTTC. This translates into CAGSTGTVTYEQYF.

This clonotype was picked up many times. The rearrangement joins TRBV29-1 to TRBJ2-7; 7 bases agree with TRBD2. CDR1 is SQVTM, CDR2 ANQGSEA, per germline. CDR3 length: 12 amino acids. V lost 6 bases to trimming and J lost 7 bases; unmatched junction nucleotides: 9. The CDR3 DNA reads TGCAGCGTATATACCCCGGGAGGAGAGCAGTACTTC. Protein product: CSVYTPGGEQYF.

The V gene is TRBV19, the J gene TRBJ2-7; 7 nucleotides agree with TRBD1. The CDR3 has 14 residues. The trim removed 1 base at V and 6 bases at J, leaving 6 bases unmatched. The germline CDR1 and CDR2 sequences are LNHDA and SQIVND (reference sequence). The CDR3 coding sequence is TGTGCCAGTAGTATAGCGACAGGGTCAGCCGAGCAGTACTTC. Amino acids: CASSIATGSAEQYF.

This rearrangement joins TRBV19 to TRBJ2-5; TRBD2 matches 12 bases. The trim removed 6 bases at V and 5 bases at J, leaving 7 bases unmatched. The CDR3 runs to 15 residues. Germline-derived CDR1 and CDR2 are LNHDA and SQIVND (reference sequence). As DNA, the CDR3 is TGTGCCAGTAGGACTAGCGGGAGTCTTTCCGAGACCCAGTACTTC. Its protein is CASRTSGSLSETQYF.

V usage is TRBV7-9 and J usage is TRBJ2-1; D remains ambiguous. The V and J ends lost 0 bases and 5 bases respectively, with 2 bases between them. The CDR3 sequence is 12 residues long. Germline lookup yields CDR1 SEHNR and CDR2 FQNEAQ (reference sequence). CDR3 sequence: CASSLANNEQFF. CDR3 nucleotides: TGTGCCAGCAGCTTAGCGAACAATGAGCAGTTCTTC.

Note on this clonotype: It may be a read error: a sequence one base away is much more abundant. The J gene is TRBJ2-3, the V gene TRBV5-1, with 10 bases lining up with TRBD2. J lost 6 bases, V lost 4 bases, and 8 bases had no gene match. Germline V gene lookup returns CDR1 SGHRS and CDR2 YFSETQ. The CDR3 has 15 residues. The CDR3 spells CASSPQAGGADTQYF. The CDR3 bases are TGCGCCAGCAGCCCACAAGCGGGAGGGGCTGATACGCAGTATTTT.

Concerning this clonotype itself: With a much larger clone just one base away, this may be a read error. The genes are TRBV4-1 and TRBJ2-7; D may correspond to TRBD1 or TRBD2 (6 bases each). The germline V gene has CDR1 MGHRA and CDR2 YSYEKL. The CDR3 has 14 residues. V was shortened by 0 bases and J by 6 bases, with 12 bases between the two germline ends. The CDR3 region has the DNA TGCGCCAGCAGCCAAGAAAACGGGGGCTTCGAGCAGTACTTC. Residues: CASSQENGGFEQYF.

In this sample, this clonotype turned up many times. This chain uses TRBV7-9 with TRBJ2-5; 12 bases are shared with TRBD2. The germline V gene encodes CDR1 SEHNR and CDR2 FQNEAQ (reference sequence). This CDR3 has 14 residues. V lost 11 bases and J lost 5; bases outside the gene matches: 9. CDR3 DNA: TGTGCCGGGCGACTAGCGGGAGACTGGGAGACCCAGTACTTC. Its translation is CAGRLAGDWETQYF.

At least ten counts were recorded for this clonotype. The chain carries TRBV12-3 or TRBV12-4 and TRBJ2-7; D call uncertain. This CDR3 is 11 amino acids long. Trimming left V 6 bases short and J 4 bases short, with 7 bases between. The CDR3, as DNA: TGTGCCAGCAGCCCCGAATACGAGCAGTACTTC. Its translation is CASSPEYEQYF.

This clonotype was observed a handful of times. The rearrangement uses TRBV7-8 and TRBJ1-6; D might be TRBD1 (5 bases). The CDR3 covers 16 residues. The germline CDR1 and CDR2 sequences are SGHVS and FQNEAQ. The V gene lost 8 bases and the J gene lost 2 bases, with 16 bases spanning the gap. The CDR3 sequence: CASGGNVVPYNSPLHF. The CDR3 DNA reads TGTGCCAGCGGGGGTAACGTTGTCCCCTATAATTCACCCCTCCACTTT.

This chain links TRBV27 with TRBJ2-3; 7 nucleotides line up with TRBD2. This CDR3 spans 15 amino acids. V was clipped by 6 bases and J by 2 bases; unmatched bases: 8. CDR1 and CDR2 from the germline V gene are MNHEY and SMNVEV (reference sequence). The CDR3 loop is CASRIGGSYTDTQYF. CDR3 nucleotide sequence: TGTGCCAGCAGGATAGGCGGGAGCTACACAGATACGCAGTATTTT.

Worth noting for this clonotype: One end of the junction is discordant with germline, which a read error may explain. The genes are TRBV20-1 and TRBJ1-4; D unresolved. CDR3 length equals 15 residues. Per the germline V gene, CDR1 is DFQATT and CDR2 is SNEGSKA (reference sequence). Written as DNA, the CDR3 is TGCAGTGCTAGAGATCGCCGGGTTGCTAATGGAAAACTGTTTTTT. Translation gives CSARDRRVANGKLFF.

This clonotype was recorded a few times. CDR3 DNA sequence: TGTGCCTGGAGTGTTGCGGGGATTGAAGCTTTCTTT. This gives the protein CAWSVAGIEAFF. This chain uses TRBV30 with TRBJ1-1; the D is unclear. Germline assignment: CDR1 GTSNPN and CDR2 SVGIG (reference sequence). V dropped 0 bases and J dropped 7 bases, with 9 bases sitting between them. The CDR3 is made up of 12 amino acids. Full variable domain (rest looked up from reference TRBV30 and TRBJ1-1): SQTIHQWPATLVQPVGSPLSLECTVEGTSNPNLYWYRQAAGRGLQLLFYSVGIGQISSEVPQNLSASRPQDRQFILSSKKLLLSDSGFYLCAWSVAGIEAFFGQGTRLTVV.

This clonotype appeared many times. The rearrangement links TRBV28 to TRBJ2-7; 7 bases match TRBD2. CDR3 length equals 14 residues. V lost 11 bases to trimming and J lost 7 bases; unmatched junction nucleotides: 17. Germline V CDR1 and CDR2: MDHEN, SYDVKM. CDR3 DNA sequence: TGTGCCTCCGATAGGACGCCGGCCGGGAGGGAGCAGTACTTC. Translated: CASDRTPAGREQYF.

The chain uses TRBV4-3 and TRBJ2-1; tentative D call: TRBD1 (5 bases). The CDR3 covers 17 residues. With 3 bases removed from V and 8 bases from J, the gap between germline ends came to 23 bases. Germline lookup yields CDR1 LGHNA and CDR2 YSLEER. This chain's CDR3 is CASSHLSSPLDNYEQFF. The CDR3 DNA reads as TGCGCCAGCAGCCACCTTAGTTCCCCTTTGGACAACTATGAGCAGTTCTTC.

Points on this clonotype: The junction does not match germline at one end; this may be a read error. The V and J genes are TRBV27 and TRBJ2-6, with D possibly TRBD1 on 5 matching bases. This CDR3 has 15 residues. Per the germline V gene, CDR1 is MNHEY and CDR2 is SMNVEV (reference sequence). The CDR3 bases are TGTGCCAGCAGTTTAACGGTATCTGGGGCCAGCGTCCTGACTTTC. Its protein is CASSLTVSGASVLTF. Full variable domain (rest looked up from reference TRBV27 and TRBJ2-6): EAQVTQNPRYLITVTGKKLTVTCSQNMNHEYMSWYRQDPGLGLRQIYYSMNVEVTDKGDVPEGYKVSRKEKRNFPLILESPSPNQTSLYFCASSLTVSGASVLTFGAGSRLTVL.

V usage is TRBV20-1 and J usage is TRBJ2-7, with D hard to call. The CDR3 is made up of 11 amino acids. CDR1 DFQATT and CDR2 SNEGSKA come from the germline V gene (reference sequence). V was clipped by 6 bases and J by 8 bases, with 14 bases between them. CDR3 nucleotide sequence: TGCAGTGCAGACCAACCGGGCCAGCAGTACTTC. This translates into CSADQPGQQYF.

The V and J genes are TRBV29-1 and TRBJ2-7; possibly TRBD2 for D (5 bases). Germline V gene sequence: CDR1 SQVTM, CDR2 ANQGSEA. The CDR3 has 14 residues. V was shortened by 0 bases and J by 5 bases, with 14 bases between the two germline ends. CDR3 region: CSVEEVFASNEQYF. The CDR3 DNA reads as TGCAGCGTTGAAGAGGTGTTTGCTAGCAACGAGCAGTACTTC.

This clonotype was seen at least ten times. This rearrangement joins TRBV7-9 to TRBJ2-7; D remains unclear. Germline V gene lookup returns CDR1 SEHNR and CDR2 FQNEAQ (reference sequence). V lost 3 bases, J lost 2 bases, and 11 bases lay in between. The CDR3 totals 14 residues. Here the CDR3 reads CASSLVVDPYEQYF. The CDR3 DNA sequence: TGTGCCAGCAGCTTGGTCGTGGATCCCTACGAGCAGTACTTC. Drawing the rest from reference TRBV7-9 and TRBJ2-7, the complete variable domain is DTGVSQNPRHKITKRGQNVTFRCDPISEHNRLYWYRQTLGQGPEFLTYFQNEAQLEKSRLLSDRFSAERPKGSFSTLEIQRTEQGDSAMYLCASSLVVDPYEQYFGPGTRLTVT.

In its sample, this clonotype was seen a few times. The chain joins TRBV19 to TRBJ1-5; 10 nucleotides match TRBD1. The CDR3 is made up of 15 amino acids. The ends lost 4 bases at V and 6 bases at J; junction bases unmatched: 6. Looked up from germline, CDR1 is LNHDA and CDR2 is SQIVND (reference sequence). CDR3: CASSKDRGRGQPQHF. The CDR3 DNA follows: TGTGCCAGTAGTAAAGACAGGGGGCGAGGTCAGCCCCAGCATTTT.

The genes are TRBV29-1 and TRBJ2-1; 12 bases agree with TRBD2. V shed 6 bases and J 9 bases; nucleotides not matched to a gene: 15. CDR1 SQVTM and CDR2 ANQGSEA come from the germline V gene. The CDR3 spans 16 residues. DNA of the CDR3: TGCAGCGTCCCCATTGCGCGACTAGCGGGGGTCGGTGAGCAGTTCTTC. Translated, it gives CSVPIARLAGVGEQFF.